This is a list of T cell receptor beta chains from one sample in a study of graft-versus-host responses after intestinal transplantation. What these receptors recognize is not known. TCRdb's copy holds only in-frame clones and misses some; the assay was immunoSEQ multiplex PCR. Of 100,000 or so clones listed, 90% to 95% were seen once; the top ten hold approximately 0.18%. Sequenced here: unstimulated CD4+ T cells sorted from spleen or lymph node cells, sampled before transplant. These receptors were taken from a human donor who was the organ donor for an intestinal transplant. Both conserved end residues are part of each CDR3. A D gene is named only where the DNA matches it firmly. The size entry is marked missing in some rows and otherwise reads once, few, many or a size class.

d_call: TRBD1
clone_size: -
j_call: TRBJ2-7
v_call: TRBV10-3
cdr3_aa: CAISESLTGGKNEQYF
cdr3_nt: TGTGCCATCAGTGAGTCATTGACAGGGGGCAAGAACGAGCAGTACTTC

d_call: -
clone_size: -
j_call: TRBJ2-3
v_call: TRBV10-3
cdr3_aa: CAIRGGRSTDTQYF
cdr3_nt: TGTGCCATCAGAGGAGGGCGAAGCACAGATACGCAGTATTTT

d_call: -
clone_size: -
j_call: TRBJ1-5
v_call: TRBV7-9
cdr3_aa: CASSLGSGASNQPQHF
cdr3_nt: TGTGCCAGCAGCTTAGGTTCTGGGGCGAGCAATCAGCCCCAGCATTTT

d_call: TRBD1
clone_size: once
j_call: TRBJ2-5
v_call: TRBV18
cdr3_aa: CASSSTGNGGTQYF
cdr3_nt: TGTGCCAGCTCATCGACAGGGAATGGTGGGACCCAGTACTTC

d_call: -
clone_size: -
j_call: TRBJ2-2
v_call: TRBV11-2
cdr3_aa: CASSLDNRDTGELFF
cdr3_nt: TGTGCCAGCAGCTTAGATAACAGGGACACCGGGGAGCTGTTTTTT

d_call: -
clone_size: -
j_call: TRBJ2-3
v_call: TRBV5-1
cdr3_aa: CASSLAPGSTDTQYF
cdr3_nt: TGCGCCAGCAGCTTGGCCCCGGGGAGCACAGATACGCAGTATTTT

d_call: TRBD1
clone_size: -
j_call: TRBJ2-3
v_call: TRBV11-2
cdr3_aa: CASSPNRGLGEQYF
cdr3_nt: TGTGCCAGCAGCCCCAACAGGGGGCTCGGTGAGCAGTATTTT

d_call: -
clone_size: -
j_call: TRBJ2-5
v_call: TRBV19
cdr3_aa: CASSIYRRGLQETQYF
cdr3_nt: TGTGCCAGTAGTATATACCGGAGGGGCCTCCAAGAGACCCAGTACTTC

d_call: -
clone_size: -
j_call: TRBJ1-2
v_call: TRBV5-6
cdr3_aa: CASSLAGILGYTF
cdr3_nt: TGTGCCAGCAGCTTGGCGGGGATACTTGGCTACACCTTC

d_call: -
clone_size: -
j_call: TRBJ1-5
v_call: TRBV30
cdr3_aa: CAWSSEDQPQHF
cdr3_nt: TGTGCCTGGAGTTCAGAGGATCAGCCCCAGCATTTT

d_call: TRBD2
clone_size: -
j_call: TRBJ2-2
v_call: TRBV27
cdr3_aa: CASLTSGRTGELFF
cdr3_nt: TGTGCCAGCCTAACTAGCGGGAGGACCGGGGAGCTGTTTTTT

d_call: TRBD1
clone_size: -
j_call: TRBJ1-2
v_call: TRBV4-1
cdr3_aa: CASSPILDRGLTINYGYTF
cdr3_nt: TGCGCCAGCAGCCCCATCCTAGACAGGGGTCTAACTATTAACTATGGCTACACCTTC

d_call: -
clone_size: few
j_call: TRBJ1-5
v_call: TRBV6-6
cdr3_aa: CASSSRGQPQHF
cdr3_nt: TGTGCCAGCAGTTCCCGGGGTCAGCCCCAGCATTTT

d_call: TRBD2
clone_size: -
j_call: TRBJ2-7
v_call: TRBV7-9
cdr3_aa: CASSRLAGGHEQYF
cdr3_nt: TGTGCCAGCAGCCGACTAGCGGGGGGGCACGAGCAGTACTTC

d_call: -
clone_size: -
j_call: TRBJ2-7
v_call: TRBV21-1
cdr3_aa: CASRGLAIHYEQYF
cdr3_nt: TGTGCCAGCAGAGGCCTAGCCATTCACTACGAGCAGTACTTC

d_call: -
clone_size: -
j_call: TRBJ1-2
v_call: TRBV7-6
cdr3_aa: CARLPASNYGYTF
cdr3_nt: TGTGCCAGGCTGCCAGCGTCTAACTATGGCTACACCTTC

d_call: TRBD1
clone_size: -
j_call: TRBJ1-2
v_call: TRBV9
cdr3_aa: CASTPGKGPDRVGYTF
cdr3_nt: TGTGCCAGCACCCCCGGTAAGGGCCCGGACAGGGTTGGCTACACCTTC

d_call: -
clone_size: -
j_call: TRBJ1-1
v_call: TRBV27
cdr3_aa: CASSLSRVNTEAFF
cdr3_nt: TGTGCCAGCAGTTTATCGAGGGTTAACACTGAAGCTTTCTTT

d_call: TRBD2
clone_size: -
j_call: TRBJ2-3
v_call: TRBV7-2
cdr3_aa: CASSPRTSGVFTDTQYF
cdr3_nt: TGTGCCAGCAGCCCCCGGACTAGCGGGGTCTTCACAGATACGCAGTATTTT

d_call: TRBD2
clone_size: once
j_call: TRBJ2-5
v_call: TRBV5-1
cdr3_aa: CASSLAVSGGIQETQYF
cdr3_nt: TGCGCCAGCAGCTTGGCCGTCAGCGGGGGGATCCAAGAGACCCAGTACTTC

d_call: TRBD2
clone_size: -
j_call: TRBJ2-1
v_call: TRBV7-3
cdr3_aa: CASSVGTSGGDEQFF
cdr3_nt: TGTGCCAGCAGCGTTGGGACTAGCGGGGGCGATGAGCAGTTCTTC

d_call: -
clone_size: once
j_call: TRBJ2-7
v_call: TRBV4-1
cdr3_aa: CASSHVPGRDFEQYF
cdr3_nt: TGCGCCAGCAGCCACGTCCCGGGACGGGACTTCGAGCAGTACTTC

d_call: TRBD2
clone_size: -
j_call: TRBJ2-1
v_call: TRBV7-6
cdr3_aa: CASSRREGTYNEQFF
cdr3_nt: TGTGCCAGCAGCCGTAGGGAGGGGACCTACAATGAGCAGTTCTTC

d_call: TRBD1
clone_size: -
j_call: TRBJ1-5
v_call: TRBV28
cdr3_aa: CASIPSARGRKGQPQHF
cdr3_nt: TGTGCCAGCATCCCCTCCGCCAGGGGGCGCAAAGGTCAGCCCCAGCATTTT

d_call: TRBD2
clone_size: -
j_call: TRBJ2-7
v_call: TRBV11-2
cdr3_aa: CASSPRGGGHEQYF
cdr3_nt: TGTGCCAGCAGCCCGCGTGGGGGGGGTCACGAGCAGTACTTC

d_call: -
clone_size: -
j_call: TRBJ2-7
v_call: TRBV5-1
cdr3_aa: CASSPPGAAYEQYF
cdr3_nt: TGCGCCAGCAGCCCGCCAGGGGCCGCCTACGAGCAGTACTTC

d_call: TRBD1
clone_size: -
j_call: TRBJ2-7
v_call: TRBV2
cdr3_aa: CASSRDRAYEQYF
cdr3_nt: TGTGCCAGCAGCCGGGACAGGGCCTACGAGCAGTACTTC

d_call: TRBD2
clone_size: -
j_call: TRBJ2-3
v_call: TRBV10-3
cdr3_aa: CASGGASTDTQYF
cdr3_nt: TGTGCCAGCGGGGGGGCAAGCACAGATACGCAGTATTTT

d_call: -
clone_size: -
j_call: TRBJ2-7
v_call: TRBV9
cdr3_aa: CASTRYEQYF
cdr3_nt: TGTGCCAGCACCCGCTACGAGCAGTACTTC

d_call: TRBD1
clone_size: -
j_call: TRBJ2-1
v_call: TRBV7-9
cdr3_aa: CASSLGTGGNEQFF
cdr3_nt: TGTGCCAGCAGCTTAGGGACAGGGGGAAATGAGCAGTTCTTC

d_call: -
clone_size: -
j_call: TRBJ1-1
v_call: TRBV19
cdr3_aa: CASSIGGSNTEAFF
cdr3_nt: TGTGCCAGTAGTATAGGCGGGTCGAACACTGAAGCTTTCTTT

d_call: -
clone_size: once
j_call: TRBJ1-1
v_call: TRBV2
cdr3_aa: CASIESRGKDTEAFF
cdr3_nt: TGTGCCAGCATTGAAAGTCGGGGAAAGGACACTGAAGCTTTCTTT

d_call: -
clone_size: -
j_call: TRBJ1-2
v_call: TRBV2
cdr3_aa: CASSVEQSYGYTF
cdr3_nt: TGTGCCAGCAGTGTGGAACAGAGTTATGGCTACACCTTC

d_call: TRBD1
clone_size: few
j_call: TRBJ1-2
v_call: TRBV5-4
cdr3_aa: CASSPGQGYYGYTF
cdr3_nt: TGTGCCAGCAGCCCGGGACAGGGCTACTATGGCTACACCTTC

d_call: -
clone_size: -
j_call: TRBJ1-4
v_call: TRBV4-2
cdr3_aa: CASSQVQAEPNEKLFF
cdr3_nt: TGTGCCAGCAGCCAAGTCCAGGCAGAGCCTAATGAAAAACTGTTTTTT

d_call: TRBD1
clone_size: -
j_call: TRBJ2-2
v_call: TRBV7-2
cdr3_aa: CASSLAGRDRVNTGELFF
cdr3_nt: TGTGCCAGCAGCTTAGCTGGTCGAGACAGGGTGAACACCGGGGAGCTGTTTTTT

d_call: -
clone_size: -
j_call: TRBJ1-1
v_call: TRBV20-1
cdr3_aa: CSAESYEAFF
cdr3_nt: TGCAGTGCTGAAAGCTATGAAGCTTTCTTT

d_call: -
clone_size: few
j_call: TRBJ1-6
v_call: TRBV5-6
cdr3_aa: CASSPQRGTFYNSPLHF
cdr3_nt: TGTGCCAGCAGCCCCCAAAGGGGCACTTTCTATAATTCACCCCTCCACTTT

d_call: -
clone_size: -
j_call: TRBJ1-2
v_call: TRBV19
cdr3_aa: CASSIPPPTGLYGYTF
cdr3_nt: TGTGCCAGTAGTATCCCGCCACCAACAGGGCTCTATGGCTACACCTTC

d_call: TRBD1
clone_size: -
j_call: TRBJ2-7
v_call: TRBV5-1
cdr3_aa: CASSSGQYYEQYF
cdr3_nt: TGCGCCAGCAGCTCGGGACAGTACTACGAGCAGTACTTC

d_call: -
clone_size: -
j_call: TRBJ2-5
v_call: TRBV5-1
cdr3_aa: CASSWGDSRETQYF
cdr3_nt: TGCGCCAGCAGCTGGGGGGACTCCAGAGAGACCCAGTACTTC

d_call: -
clone_size: -
j_call: TRBJ1-3
v_call: TRBV6-5
cdr3_aa: CASRQGLSGNTIYF
cdr3_nt: TGTGCCAGCAGACAGGGTTTGTCCGGAAACACCATATATTTT

d_call: -
clone_size: -
j_call: TRBJ1-5
v_call: TRBV15
cdr3_aa: CATSRQTGTIAISPQHF
cdr3_nt: TGTGCCACCAGCAGACAGACAGGCACCATAGCAATCAGCCCCCAGCATTTT

d_call: -
clone_size: -
j_call: TRBJ1-1
v_call: TRBV15
cdr3_aa: CATSRESGGRGRNTEAFF
cdr3_nt: TGTGCCACCAGCAGAGAGAGTGGGGGTCGCGGGAGGAACACTGAAGCTTTCTTT

d_call: TRBD1
clone_size: -
j_call: TRBJ2-3
v_call: TRBV4-2
cdr3_aa: CASERRGQGLVVGTDTQYF
cdr3_nt: TGTGCCAGCGAAAGGAGGGGACAGGGTCTAGTAGTGGGCACAGATACGCAGTATTTT

d_call: TRBD2
clone_size: once
j_call: TRBJ2-7
v_call: TRBV18
cdr3_aa: CASSQNSGATYEQYF
cdr3_nt: TGTGCCAGCTCACAAAATAGCGGGGCCACCTACGAGCAGTACTTC

d_call: -
clone_size: -
j_call: TRBJ1-6
v_call: TRBV4-1
cdr3_aa: CASSQEPGGLGYSPLHF
cdr3_nt: TGCGCCAGCAGCCAAGAGCCGGGGGGGCTAGGTTATTCACCCCTCCACTTT

d_call: -
clone_size: -
j_call: TRBJ1-1
v_call: TRBV9
cdr3_aa: CASSVGVRVMNTEAFF
cdr3_nt: TGTGCCAGCAGCGTAGGAGTCAGGGTCATGAACACTGAAGCTTTCTTT

d_call: -
clone_size: once
j_call: TRBJ1-5
v_call: TRBV11-2
cdr3_aa: CASSLDEHTLAGQPQHF
cdr3_nt: TGTGCCAGCAGCTTAGATGAACACACTTTAGCGGGTCAGCCCCAGCATTTT

d_call: -
clone_size: -
j_call: TRBJ2-7
v_call: TRBV4-1
cdr3_aa: CASSQAAGRGDEQYF
cdr3_nt: TGCGCCAGCAGCCAAGCGGCCGGTCGCGGCGACGAGCAGTACTTC